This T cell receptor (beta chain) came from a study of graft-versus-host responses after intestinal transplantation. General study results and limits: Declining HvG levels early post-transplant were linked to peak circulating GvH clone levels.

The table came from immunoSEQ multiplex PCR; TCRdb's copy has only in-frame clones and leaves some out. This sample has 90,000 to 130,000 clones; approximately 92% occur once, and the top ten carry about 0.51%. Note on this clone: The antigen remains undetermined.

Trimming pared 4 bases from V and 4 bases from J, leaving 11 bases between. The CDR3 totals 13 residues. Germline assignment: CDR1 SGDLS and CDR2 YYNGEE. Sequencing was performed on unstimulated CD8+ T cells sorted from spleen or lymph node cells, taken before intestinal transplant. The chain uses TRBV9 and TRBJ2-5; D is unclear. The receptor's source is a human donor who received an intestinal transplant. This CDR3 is CASSLRLRETQYF. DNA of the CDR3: TGTGCCAGCAGCCTCCGACTGAGAGAGACCCAGTACTTC.